These 30 T cell receptor beta chains originate from one sample sequenced in a study of blood T cell repertoires in COVID-19. Sequenced by immunoSEQ multiplex PCR; TCRdb stores in-frame clones only, minus some. The sample has a few hundred thousand clones; approximately 82% are singletons. Sequences were obtained from peripheral blood. These receptors originate from a woman younger than 35 with acute or convalescent COVID-19.

The chain has TRBV7-8 and TRBJ1-5; D might be TRBD1 (6 bases). There are 15 residues in the CDR3. V was cut by 5 bases and J by 1 base, with 12 bases left in between. Germline V gives CDR1 SGHVS, CDR2 FQNEAQ. The CDR3 loop is CASSAQGISNQPQHF. CDR3 nucleotide sequence: TGTGCCAGCAGCGCACAGGGCATCAGCAATCAGCCCCAGCATTTT.

As DNA, the CDR3 is TGTGCCAGCAGTGAATTTGCGGACAGGGGGAGTGAGTACACTGAAGCTTTCTTT. It codes for CASSEFADRGSEYTEAFF. The V gene is TRBV6-4, the J gene TRBJ1-1; TRBD1 agrees at 10 bases. Looked up from germline, CDR1 is MRHNA and CDR2 is SNTAGT. The CDR3 is made up of 18 amino acids. J gave up 3 bases and V 3 bases, and 13 bases lay outside the gene matches.

This chain joins TRBV30 and TRBJ2-7; TRBD1 is a possible D gene (6 bases). Trimming removed 1 base at V and 1 base at J, with 8 bases between. This CDR3 has 13 residues. Germline loops: CDR1 GTSNPN, CDR2 SVGIG (reference sequence). CDR3 sequence reads: CAWSAGASYEQYF. In DNA, the CDR3 is TGTGCCTGGAGTGCAGGGGCATCCTACGAGCAGTACTTC.

The gene calls are TRBV30 and TRBJ1-1; 11 nucleotides agree with TRBD1. This CDR3 is 11 amino acids long. V was pared by 7 bases and J by 10 bases, with 5 bases of the junction left unmatched. Germline V lookup: CDR1 GTSNPN, CDR2 SVGIG (reference sequence). The CDR3 sequence: CAFGQGARAFF. The CDR3 DNA reads as TGTGCCTTTGGACAGGGGGCGCGAGCTTTCTTT.

This clone was seen more than once but under ten times. The chain combines TRBV5-4 with TRBJ1-6; 8 nucleotides agree with TRBD1. V trimming: 2 bases; J trimming: 4 bases; junction bases outside the gene matches: 8. This CDR3 contains 17 residues. Per germline, CDR1 SGHNT and CDR2 YYREEE (reference sequence). In DNA form, the CDR3 reads TGTGCCAGCAGCTTTCTTGGACAGGGAGCTTATAATTCACCCCTCCACTTT. The encoded protein is CASSFLGQGAYNSPLHF.

Only one count was recorded for this clone. The chain has TRBV11-3 and TRBJ2-1, with D uncertain. The V end lost 1 base, the J end lost 3 bases, and 10 bases lay between the germline ends. Germline CDR1 SGHNT, CDR2 YENEEA. The CDR3 sequence is 15 residues long. The CDR3 coding sequence is TGTGCCAGCAGCTTAGGTACTCGTGACTACAATGAGCAGTTCTTC. It encodes CASSLGTRDYNEQFF.

The rearrangement uses TRBV7-9 and TRBJ2-7; no firm D call. Germline CDR1 is SEHNR and CDR2 is FQNEAQ (reference sequence). V lost 5 bases and J 3 bases, leaving 8 bases between the germline ends. The CDR3 extends over 12 amino acids. The CDR3 bases are TGTGCCAGCAGCCCTGTAAACTACGAGCAGTACTTC. As protein: CASSPVNYEQYF.

This clone showed up just once. The V and J genes are TRBV18 and TRBJ1-1; D possibly corresponds to TRBD1 (6 bases). V lost 3 bases and J 7 bases, leaving 12 bases between the germline ends. The CDR3 runs 13 residues. Per the germline V gene, CDR1 is KGHSH and CDR2 is LQKENI. In nucleotides, the CDR3 is TGTGCCAGCTCACCTCAGGGGCCCGGTGAAGCTTTCTTT. Protein sequence: CASSPQGPGEAFF.

The chain uses TRBV6-5 and TRBJ2-3, with 12 bases aligning to TRBD2. This CDR3 spans 16 amino acids. The V gene end was trimmed by 2 bases and the J gene end by 4 bases; junction bases not matched to a gene: 4. Germline values: CDR1 MNHEY, CDR2 SVGAGI. Here the CDR3 reads CASSYLAGGRADTQYF. For the CDR3, the DNA is TGTGCCAGCAGTTACCTAGCGGGAGGGCGGGCAGATACGCAGTATTTT.

The V and J genes are TRBV11-3 and TRBJ2-3; D is perhaps TRBD1 (5 bases). The ends were cut back, 6 bases at V and 2 bases at J, with 15 bases in the middle. Germline V gene data show CDR1 as SGHNT and CDR2 as YENEEA. The CDR3 is 15 amino acids. DNA for the CDR3: TGTGCCAGCAGTTTAACCCTAGGGGACACAGATACGCAGTATTTT. Its translation is CASSLTLGDTDTQYF. Variable domain in full (rest from reference TRBV11-3 and TRBJ2-3): EAGVVQSPRYKIIEKKQPVAFWCNPISGHNTLYWYLQNLGQGPELLIRYENEEAVDDSQLPKDRFSAERLKGVDSTLKIQPAELGDSAVYLCASSLTLGDTDTQYFGPGTRLTVL.

V and J are TRBV5-6 and TRBJ2-1; possibly TRBD1 for D (7 bases). With 7 bases removed from V and 6 bases from J, the gap between germline ends came to 14 bases. CDR3 size: 13 residues. CDR1 and CDR2 (germline): SGHDT, YYEEEE. As DNA, the CDR3 is TGTGCCAGCTCGCGGGACAGTTCCAATGAGCAGTTCTTC. Its protein is CASSRDSSNEQFF.

This chain links TRBV7-8 with TRBJ1-5; D might be TRBD1 (6 bases). The V gene's germline CDR1 is SGHVS and CDR2 FQNEAQ. The CDR3 is made up of 16 amino acids. V was cut by 5 bases and J by 5 bases, with 19 bases left in between. The CDR3 coding sequence is TGTGCCAGCAGCCTAGTGGCAGGGGCTCCCCATCAGCCCCAGCATTTT. As protein: CASSLVAGAPHQPQHF.

V is TRBV15 and J is TRBJ2-1, with D unclear. Germline-derived CDR1 and CDR2 are LNHNV and YYDKDF (reference sequence). The length of the CDR3 is 12 residues. V was pared by 1 base and J by 6 bases, with 4 bases between. The CDR3 nucleotides are TGTGCCACCAGCAGAGTTATCAATGAGCAGTTCTTC. Its protein is CATSRVINEQFF.

There are a few counts of this clone. The chain uses TRBV5-6 and TRBJ2-4; unclear D gene. Germline loops: CDR1 SGHDT, CDR2 YYEEEE. The CDR3 length is 13 residues. Trimming shortened V by 2 bases and J by 6 bases, and 9 bases separated the two germline ends. The CDR3 region is CASSLGGGNIQYF. The CDR3 DNA sequence: TGTGCCAGCAGCTTAGGCGGCGGAAACATTCAGTACTTC.

This chain connects TRBV28 to TRBJ1-2, with D tentatively TRBD1 (6 bases). The CDR3 length is 14 residues. The V end was cut by 7 bases, the J end by 2 bases, with 14 bases between. Germline lookup yields CDR1 MDHEN and CDR2 SYDVKM. CDR3 DNA: TGTGCCAGCAAAACCACAGGACAGAACTATGGCTACACCTTC. It specifies CASKTTGQNYGYTF.

The chain has TRBV19 and TRBJ2-3; 7 nucleotides align to TRBD2. The V and J ends lost 6 bases and 6 bases, in that order; junction bases with no gene match: 9. This CDR3 has 14 residues. Germline-derived CDR1 and CDR2 are LNHDA and SQIVND (reference sequence). The CDR3 coding sequence is TGTGCCAGTAGCCCGGAGGGAGGGTTGGATACGCAGTATTTT. It yields the protein CASSPEGGLDTQYF.

This chain connects TRBV6-5 to TRBJ2-7; 12 nucleotides agree with TRBD2. The germline V gene has CDR1 MNHEY and CDR2 SVGAGI. The CDR3 runs 15 residues. V was clipped by 7 bases and J by 0 bases; unmatched bases: 4. This CDR3 reads CASTPLAGGSYEQYF. CDR3 in DNA: TGTGCCAGCACCCCACTAGCGGGAGGCTCCTACGAGCAGTACTTC.

This clone turned up a few times. The rearrangement links TRBV10-3 to TRBJ1-2; D call uncertain. CDR3 length: 13 residues. In germline, CDR1 is ENHRY, CDR2 SYGVKD. V lost 0 bases and J 8 bases, leaving 10 bases between the germline ends. The CDR3 spells CAISESRQTGYTF. CDR3 in DNA: TGTGCCATCAGTGAGTCGAGACAAACCGGCTACACCTTC.

The chain has TRBV7-9 and TRBJ2-7, with D possibly matching TRBD2 (5 bases). V was clipped by 7 bases and J by 3 bases, with 19 bases between them. Germline CDR1 reads SEHNR; CDR2 reads FQNEAQ (reference sequence). The CDR3 length is 15 residues. CDR3: CASIALDSPVYEQYF. For the CDR3, the DNA is TGTGCCAGCATCGCGCTGGACTCGCCGGTCTACGAGCAGTACTTC.

The rearrangement links TRBV27 to TRBJ2-7; 12 bases map to TRBD2. The CDR3 has 17 amino acids. Germline V gene data show CDR1 as MNHEY and CDR2 as SMNVEV (reference sequence). V dropped 0 bases and J dropped 5; count of bases not matched to a gene: 8. CDR3 DNA: TGTGCCAGCAGTTTATCGTGGGCTAGCGGGAGGGTGAACGAGCAGTACTTC. The encoded protein is CASSLSWASGRVNEQYF.

The rearrangement links TRBV24-1 to TRBJ2-7; 8 nucleotides match TRBD1. CDR1 and CDR2 (germline): KGHDR, SFDVKD. The CDR3 runs 13 residues. V lost 6 bases, J lost 0 bases, and 0 bases stayed unmatched. The CDR3 DNA reads TGTGCCACCAGTACAGGGGGCTCCTACGAGCAGTACTTC. Translation gives CATSTGGSYEQYF.

The gene calls are TRBV18 and TRBJ2-7; 9 bases match TRBD2. Germline assignment: CDR1 KGHSH and CDR2 LQKENI. Unmatched junction bases numbered 9, after V lost 2 bases and J lost 4 bases. This CDR3 region has 16 residues. Written as DNA, the CDR3 is TGTGCCAGCTCACCAAGAGATAGCGGGAGTTCTTACGAGCAGTACTTC. Translation: CASSPRDSGSSYEQYF.

The genes are TRBV30 and TRBJ2-7, with 9 bases aligning to TRBD2. Per germline, CDR1 GTSNPN and CDR2 SVGIG (reference sequence). The CDR3 totals 14 residues. V shed 4 bases and J 3 bases; nucleotides not matched to a gene: 7. Here the CDR3 reads CAWTPGLANYEQYF. CDR3 nucleotide sequence: TGTGCCTGGACCCCGGGACTAGCTAACTACGAGCAGTACTTC.

The rearrangement uses TRBV2 and TRBJ1-2; no firm D call. V gave up 6 bases and J gave up 5 bases, with 10 bases separating them. CDR3 length equals 12 residues. CDR1 SNHLY and CDR2 FYNNEI come from the germline V gene. The DNA of the CDR3 is TGTGCCAGCAGACGGGAAGGGTATGGCTACACCTTC. Translating gives CASRREGYGYTF.

The genes are TRBV28 and TRBJ1-2, with D unclear. CDR1 MDHEN and CDR2 SYDVKM come from the germline V gene. The V end was cut by 8 bases, the J end by 5 bases, with 12 bases between. The CDR3 is 12 residues long. Here the CDR3 DNA reads TGTGCCAGCGCTATGGAGGGTTATGGCTACACCTTC. It encodes CASAMEGYGYTF.

The genes are TRBV15 and TRBJ2-5; 14 positions agree with TRBD2. Germline lookup yields CDR1 LNHNV and CDR2 YYDKDF (reference sequence). The V and J ends lost 3 bases and 3 bases, in that order; junction bases with no gene match: 6. The CDR3 is 17 residues long. This CDR3 reads CATSRGLAGVGEETQYF. The CDR3 nucleotides read TGTGCCACCAGCAGGGGACTAGCGGGAGTAGGGGAAGAGACCCAGTACTTC.

This clone has only a few counts. The chain links TRBV3-1 (or the pseudogene TRBV3-2) to TRBJ2-3; 8 bases are a match to TRBD2. V shed 0 bases, J shed 4 bases, and the junction held 6 bases outside the gene matches. In germline, CDR1 is LGHDT, CDR2 YNNKEL (reference sequence). The CDR3 runs 16 residues. The CDR3 loop is CASSQDQAGVPDTQYF. The CDR3 bases are TGTGCCAGCAGCCAAGATCAAGCGGGAGTTCCAGATACGCAGTATTTT.

This rearrangement joins TRBV7-8 to TRBJ2-7; D possibly corresponds to TRBD2 (6 bases). The V gene lost 5 bases and the J gene lost 3 bases, with 23 bases spanning the gap. The CDR3 runs 17 residues. Germline V lookup: CDR1 SGHVS, CDR2 FQNEAQ. The CDR3 nucleotides are TGTGCCAGCAGCGTTGGGAGTCGGGGAGGACTGATCTACGAGCAGTACTTC. As protein: CASSVGSRGGLIYEQYF.

The chain couples TRBV6-2 or TRBV6-3 to TRBJ2-1; 10 bases fit TRBD2. There are 15 residues in the CDR3. The germline V gene encodes CDR1 MNHEY and CDR2 SVGEGT. Trimming cost V 5 bases and J 12 bases; bases outside gene matches: 13. CDR3 nucleotides: TGTGCCAGCAGTGTTACTAGCGGGACTATCTCCGGGCAGTTCTTC. Protein: CASSVTSGTISGQFF.

The chain links TRBV20-1 to TRBJ2-3; no clear D. Germline V gene lookup returns CDR1 DFQATT and CDR2 SNEGSKA (reference sequence). CDR3 length: 12 amino acids. V lost 3 bases to trimming and J lost 5 bases, with 9 bases between them. CDR3 nucleotide sequence: TGCAGTGCTAGTCCCGCCGGAGATACGCAGTATTTT. Protein: CSASPAGDTQYF.